The rows below give T cell receptor beta chains drawn from one sample of a study of T cell repertoires in ileal Crohn's disease. The table came from immunoSEQ multiplex PCR; TCRdb's copy has only in-frame clones and leaves some out. This table holds about 15,000 clones, 82% found once. The sample was ileal tissue. These TCRs come from an adult with Crohn's disease. The CDR3 runs from the conserved cysteine through the conserved F or W. The order of the fields is D gene, CDR3 length, J gene, V gene, clone size, CDR3 protein, CDR3 DNA. A D gene is named only where the DNA matches it firmly. Some rows mark clone size as missing; the rest say once, few, many or name a class of expanded clone.

TRBD2 15 TRBJ2-1 TRBV9 NA CASSDSGDTYNEQFF TGTGCCAGCAGTGATAGCGGGGACACCTACAATGAGCAGTTCTTC
TRBD1 16 TRBJ1-2 TRBV6-1 NA CASSEAPRTGGWGYTF TGTGCCAGCAGTGAAGCGCCGAGGACAGGGGGTTGGGGCTACACCTTC
TRBD1 16 TRBJ1-1 TRBV9 NA CASSVSPGQGNTEAFF TGTGCCAGCAGCGTATCCCCTGGACAGGGGAACACTGAAGCTTTCTTT
NA 15 TRBJ2-5 TRBV9 once CASSVGGRWEETQYF TGTGCCAGCAGCGTAGGAGGGCGTTGGGAAGAGACCCAGTACTTC
NA 16 TRBJ2-7 TRBV5-6 NA CASSSQKRPSYYEQYF TGTGCCAGCAGCTCACAAAAGCGACCCAGCTACTACGAGCAGTACTTC
TRBD1 13 TRBJ2-7 TRBV5-8 NA CASSEGQLYEQYF TGTGCCAGCAGCGAGGGACAGTTATACGAGCAGTACTTC
NA 15 TRBJ2-7 TRBV5-4 NA CASSRPGVARNEQYF TGTGCCAGCAGCCGTCCGGGAGTTGCAAGGAACGAGCAGTACTTC
TRBD1 19 TRBJ2-6 TRBV4-1 NA CASSQPRQGTSSGANVLTF TGCGCCAGCAGCCAGCCCCGACAGGGGACGAGCTCTGGGGCCAACGTCCTGACTTTC
TRBD1 20 TRBJ1-3 TRBV4-1 NA CASSQEGGDRGTLSGNTIYF TGCGCCAGCAGCCAAGAGGGGGGGGACAGGGGAACCCTCTCTGGAAACACCATATATTTT
TRBD2 15 TRBJ2-5 TRBV30 NA CAWGGIGLAGETQYF TGTGCCTGGGGTGGGATTGGACTAGCGGGAGAGACCCAGTACTTC
TRBD1 15 TRBJ2-7 TRBV11-3 NA CASSSGQDLSYEQYF TGTGCCAGCAGCTCGGGACAGGACTTGTCCTACGAGCAGTACTTC
NA 15 TRBJ2-1 TRBV7-3 NA CASSPPGVSYNEQFF TGTGCCAGCAGCCCCCCGGGGGTCTCCTACAATGAGCAGTTCTTC
NA 11 TRBJ1-1 TRBV6-6 NA CASSYWGDAFF TGTGCCAGCAGTTACTGGGGGGATGCTTTCTTT
TRBD1 17 TRBJ2-1 TRBV2 NA CASSVRDTGGFLNEQFF TGTGCCAGCAGTGTCCGGGACACAGGGGGCTTTCTTAATGAGCAGTTCTTC
NA 14 TRBJ2-1 TRBV11-3 NA CASSLVAGSDEQFF TGTGCCAGCAGCTTAGTCGCGGGATCTGATGAGCAGTTCTTC
NA 17 TRBJ2-5 TRBV9 NA CASSVAPGGASQETQYF TGTGCCAGCAGCGTAGCTCCCGGTGGGGCTTCCCAAGAGACCCAGTACTTC
TRBD1 15 TRBJ2-1 TRBV5-8 NA CASSLPRQGSNEQFF TGTGCCAGCAGCTTGCCACGACAGGGGAGTAATGAGCAGTTCTTC
TRBD2 14 TRBJ2-1 TRBV11-3 NA CASSSSGTSAEQFF TGTGCCAGCAGCTCCTCAGGGACTAGCGCTGAGCAGTTCTTC
NA 15 TRBJ1-1 TRBV7-3 NA CASSSSSGVNTEAFF TGTGCCAGCAGCTCCTCGAGCGGGGTGAACACTGAAGCTTTCTTT
NA 15 TRBJ1-2 TRBV5-1 NA CASFGGPGDDYGYTF TGCGCCAGCTTCGGAGGTCCAGGGGATGACTATGGCTACACCTTC
NA 14 TRBJ1-5 TRBV25-1 NA CASSESGSNQPQHF TGTGCCAGCAGTGAATCCGGTAGCAATCAGCCCCAGCATTTT
NA 15 TRBJ1-5 TRBV30 NA CAWTVEGGRNQPQHF TGTGCCTGGACCGTAGAGGGAGGCAGAAATCAGCCCCAGCATTTT
NA 16 TRBJ2-7 TRBV1 once CTSTADRGRGHYEQYF TGCACCAGCACCGCGGACAGGGGAAGAGGCCACTACGAGCAGTACTTC
NA 12 TRBJ1-2 TRBV6-1 NA CASSGRNYGYTF TGTGCCAGCAGTGGCAGGAACTATGGCTACACCTTC
NA 15 TRBJ1-5 TRBV6-1 NA CASSPQTGTNQPQHF TGTGCCAGCAGCCCCCAGACAGGAACTAATCAGCCCCAGCATTTT
NA 14 TRBJ2-1 TRBV29-1 NA CSVEHTTGRNEQFF TGCAGCGTTGAACATACGACAGGGAGGAATGAGCAGTTCTTC
TRBD1 13 TRBJ1-2 TRBV19 medium-sized CASSPRDRGGYTF TGTGCCAGTAGTCCCCGGGACAGGGGAGGCTACACCTTC